The 19 T cell receptor beta chains below come from one sample, sequenced in a study of CD8 T cells in ankylosing spondylitis (dated by TCRdb to 2016 to 2017). The method behind the library was 5' RACE. The sequencer listed for this sample is Illumina HiSeq 2500. TCRdb handled the public reads itself, with Q25 trimming in fastp and clone calling in MiXCR, and kept productive beta chains. Duplicate CDR3 protein sequences are folded into a single record with the most common DNA and genes. This sample comprises about 510,000 distinct CDR3 sequences, about 5.2% of them detected only once. Around 3.5% of the sample belongs to the ten largest clones. Their target antigens are unknown. What the authors observed across the whole study: A TCR beta motif made up of eight highly homologous amino acid variants appeared to be characteristic of blood from ankylosing spondylitis patients.

Sequencing was carried out using blood, either unsorted or a sorted T cell fraction (not recorded which). The receptors were sampled from a male donor with ankylosing spondylitis.

This clonotype was counted ten times or more. The chain recombines TRBV9 with TRBJ1-1; 7 positions agree with TRBD1. This CDR3 contains 16 residues. The V gene's germline CDR1 is SGDLS and CDR2 YYNGEE. The V gene end was trimmed by 0 bases and the J gene end by 3 bases; junction bases not matched to a gene: 8. CDR3 nucleotides: TGTGCCAGCAGCGTAGCTTTAGACAGGGAGGACACTGAAGCTTTCTTT. This encodes CASSVALDREDTEAFF.

This clonotype was seen at least ten times. A junction boundary mismatches the germline segment, possibly from a read error. This chain uses TRBV7-2 with TRBJ2-3; 10 nucleotides agree with TRBD1. The germline gives CDR1 SGHTA, CDR2 FQGNSA. The CDR3 consists of 14 residues. The CDR3 DNA is TGTGCCAGCAGCTTAGAGTCCTCGGGACAGGGGTCGGATTTT. Translation gives CASSLESSGQGSDF.

This clonotype was seen a few times. The V and J genes are TRBV6-1 and TRBJ2-3; a weak D match, TRBD2 (6 bases). The V gene lost 6 bases and the J gene lost 0 bases, with 10 bases spanning the gap. Germline CDR1 reads MNHNS; CDR2 reads SASEGT. The CDR3 runs 14 residues. Written as DNA, the CDR3 is TGTGCCAGCAGGGACGGGGGAAGCACAGATACGCAGTATTTT. Protein: CASRDGGSTDTQYF.

The chain has TRBV20-1 and TRBJ2-4; the match to TRBD2 covers 7 bases. V trimming: 6 bases; J trimming: 0 bases; junction bases outside the gene matches: 8. This CDR3 has 15 amino acids. CDR1 and CDR2 (germline): DFQATT, SNEGSKA (reference sequence). The CDR3 DNA reads TGCAGTGCCTCTGGGGCTAGCGGAGCCAAAAACATTCAGTACTTC. Its protein is CSASGASGAKNIQYF.

This clonotype showed up many times. The chain joins TRBV5-1 to TRBJ1-3; TRBD1 agrees at 10 bases. The CDR3 consists of 13 residues. The junction had 2 bases not matched to a gene; V was cut back by 4 bases and J by 7 bases. Germline V CDR1 and CDR2: SGHRS, YFSETQ. The CDR3 DNA reads TGCGCCAGCAGCCTGGACAGGGGGAACACCATATATTTT. The encoded protein is CASSLDRGNTIYF.

For this clonotype: It may be a read error: a sequence one base away is much more abundant. Here the CDR3 reads CSLRGTAYEQHF. In DNA form, the CDR3 reads TGCAGCCTTCGGGGGACGGCCTACGAGCAGCACTTC. The chain joins TRBV20-1 to TRBJ2-7; a weak D match, TRBD2 (6 bases). Per the germline V gene, CDR1 is DFQATT and CDR2 is SNEGSKA (reference sequence). The CDR3 has 12 amino acids.

This clonotype was counted once. This may come from a read error, since a much larger clone is one base off. The chain is built from TRBV7-2 and TRBJ2-5, with D perhaps matching TRBD2 (6 bases). Germline loops: CDR1 SGHTA, CDR2 FQGNSA. V lost 5 bases and J 9 bases, leaving 16 bases between the germline ends. The CDR3 length is 13 residues. CDR3 DNA: TGTGCCAGCAGCCCCCTGACTAGTAATTCCCAGTACTTC. Protein product: CASSPLTSNSQYF.

Note on this clonotype: A read error may be the cause here, since a much bigger clone is one base away. The rearrangement uses TRBV20-1 and TRBJ1-5; D remains unclear. There are 18 residues in the CDR3. Germline V lookup: CDR1 DFQATT, CDR2 SNEGSKA (reference sequence). DNA for the CDR3: TGCAGTGCCCTACAACCCATTGAGGTCGAGATGGGCAATCAGCACCAGCATTTT. This codes for CSALQPIEVEMGNQHQHF.

The chain links TRBV30 to TRBJ1-1, with D unresolved. Trimming stripped 3 bases from V and 4 bases from J, with 18 bases between. This CDR3 comprises 15 residues. Germline V CDR1 and CDR2: GTSNPN, SVGIG (reference sequence). The CDR3 nucleotides are TGTGCCTGGAGCCCCGAAGCTCGGGCTGGCACTGAAGCTTTCTTT. Protein: CAWSPEARAGTEAFF.

This clonotype was seen only a few times. V usage is TRBV5-6 and J usage is TRBJ1-5; 8 positions match TRBD1. The CDR3 contains 15 residues. Germline V gives CDR1 SGHDT, CDR2 YYEEEE. V was clipped by 3 bases and J by 9 bases; unmatched bases: 11. CDR3 residues: CASSSWGTGQWPQHF. The CDR3 DNA sequence: TGTGCCAGCAGCTCGTGGGGGACAGGTCAATGGCCCCAGCATTTT.

The chain is built from TRBV11-3 and TRBJ2-1; 11 bases match TRBD2. Germline-derived CDR1 and CDR2 are SGHNT and YENEEA. Germline trimming cut 5 bases from V and 2 bases from J; bases unmatched to any gene: 2. The CDR3 is made up of 15 amino acids. The CDR3 nucleotides read TGTGCCAGCAGCGCGGGACTAGCGGCCTACAATGAGCAGTTCTTC. Amino acids: CASSAGLAAYNEQFF. Together with reference TRBV11-3 and TRBJ2-1, the CDR3 gives the full variable domain: EAGVVQSPRYKIIEKKQPVAFWCNPISGHNTLYWYLQNLGQGPELLIRYENEEAVDDSQLPKDRFSAERLKGVDSTLKIQPAELGDSAVYLCASSAGLAAYNEQFFGPGTRLTVL.

This clonotype was counted many times. The chain employs TRBV20-1 and TRBJ2-5; D unresolved. The V and J ends lost 0 bases and 3 bases respectively, with 8 bases between them. This CDR3 is built from 13 residues. Germline CDR1 DFQATT, CDR2 SNEGSKA (reference sequence). The CDR3 DNA reads TGCAGTGCTAGAGATGGTGGTAAAGAGACCCAGTACTTC. Translation: CSARDGGKETQYF.

This clonotype was observed at least ten times. V and J are TRBV20-1 and TRBJ1-1, with a weak D call TRBD1 (5 bases). The CDR3 loop spans 13 amino acids. Trimming left V 7 bases short and J 5 bases short, with 17 bases between. Germline V lookup: CDR1 DFQATT, CDR2 SNEGSKA (reference sequence). Here the CDR3 DNA reads TGCAGTGTGAGGGCAGGGTTCGGGACTGAAGCTTTCTTT. Amino acids: CSVRAGFGTEAFF.

In its sample, this clonotype was seen many times. V usage is TRBV20-1 and J usage is TRBJ2-7, with TRBD2 as a possible D gene (6 bases). The CDR3 is 12 amino acids. CDR1 is DFQATT, CDR2 SNEGSKA, per germline (reference sequence). The CDR3 is CSAGPTGVEQYF. The CDR3 nucleotides are TGCAGCGCGGGACCGACCGGGGTCGAGCAGTACTTC.

This clonotype showed up many times. The gene calls are TRBV4-1 and TRBJ2-7; TRBD1 agrees at 7 bases. Germline CDR1 and CDR2: MGHRA and YSYEKL. There are 16 residues in the CDR3. V dropped 1 base and J dropped 0; count of bases not matched to a gene: 6. The CDR3 DNA follows: TGCGCCAGCAGCCAAGCCTTGACAGGGCTCTCCTACGAGCAGTACTTC. Translating gives CASSQALTGLSYEQYF.

This clonotype has a count of ten or more. This chain uses TRBV20-1 with TRBJ2-5; 9 bases align to TRBD1. After removal of 4 bases from V and 4 bases from J, the junction contained 10 bases not matched to a gene. In germline, CDR1 is DFQATT, CDR2 SNEGSKA (reference sequence). The CDR3 totals 15 residues. The CDR3 DNA is TGCAGTGCTACCCTAACGCCGGACAGGGGAGAGACCCAGTACTTC. Translating it yields CSATLTPDRGETQYF.

J is TRBJ1-4 and V is TRBV7-9; D unresolved. V was clipped by 1 base and J by 10 bases, with 16 bases between them. The CDR3 sequence is 15 residues long. The germline gives CDR1 SEHNR, CDR2 FQNEAQ (reference sequence). Here the CDR3 reads CASSLDVAVGGKLFF. CDR3 sequence (DNA): TGTGCCAGCAGCTTAGATGTGGCGGTGGGCGGAAAACTGTTTTTT.

In its sample, this clonotype was seen a few times. CDR3 DNA: TGTGCCAGCGCGCCCAGGGTGAGTGGCTACACCTTC. Protein product: CASAPRVSGYTF. V is TRBV2 and J is TRBJ1-2; a possible D gene is TRBD1 (5 bases). This CDR3 contains 12 residues. Germline V lookup: CDR1 SNHLY, CDR2 FYNNEI. V was clipped by 8 bases and J by 7 bases, with 14 bases between them. The full variable domain, with the rest looked up from reference TRBV2 and TRBJ1-2, is EPEVTQTPSHQVTQMGQEVILRCVPISNHLYFYWYRQILGQKVEFLVSFYNNEISEKSEIFDDQFSVERPDGSNFTLKIRSTKLEDSAMYFCASAPRVSGYTFGSGTRLTVV.

This clonotype was seen ten or more times. This chain uses TRBV3-1 with TRBJ2-2; 7 nucleotides align to TRBD2. The CDR3 runs to 15 residues. With V trimmed by 4 bases and J by 3 bases, 5 bases remained unmatched. Germline loops: CDR1 LGHDT, CDR2 YNNKEL (reference sequence). CDR3: CASSPFAGDTGELFF. The CDR3 DNA follows: TGTGCCAGCAGCCCCTTCGCGGGAGACACCGGGGAGCTGTTTTTT.